Listed below are T cell receptor beta chains from one sample, sequenced in a study of T cell clones after liver transplantation. Sequencing used immunoSEQ multiplex PCR; TCRdb keeps in-frame clones, though not all of them. There are about 15,000 clones in the sample; more than 70% occur only once, and roughly 28% lies in the top ten. Source: CD8+ T cells from blood, taken approximately 50 months after liver transplant. The receptors shown here come from a human patient who received a liver transplant. The graft donor may account for some of the T cells. Each CDR3 is given with its conserved first and last residue. Each record gives: clone size, V gene, D gene, J gene, CDR3 protein, CDR3 DNA. D genes are given only for firm matches. A row's size may be missing; if present it is once, few, many or a size class.

NA	TRBV10-1	TRBD2	TRBJ2-7	CATSRGTSSYEQYF	TGCGCCACCTCCCGAGGGACTAGCTCCTACGAGCAGTACTTC
few	TRBV5-1	TRBD2	TRBJ2-7	CASSRLAGNYEQYF	TGCGCCAGCAGCCGACTAGCGGGTAACTACGAGCAGTACTTC
once	TRBV25-1	NA	TRBJ1-1	CASSARGTTEAFF	TGTGCCAGCAGCGCTCGGGGAACCACTGAAGCTTTCTTT
NA	TRBV28	TRBD2	TRBJ2-7	CASTTPGTSGRFYEQYF	TGTGCCAGCACCACTCCGGGGACTAGCGGGAGATTCTACGAGCAGTACTTC
NA	TRBV12-5	NA	TRBJ2-1	CASGLVRKGEGEQFF	TGTGCTAGTGGTTTGGTAAGGAAAGGGGAAGGAGAGCAGTTCTTC
NA	TRBV10-3	TRBD1	TRBJ2-3	CAINGQDSTDTQYF	TGTGCCATCAATGGACAGGACAGCACAGATACGCAGTATTTT
NA	TRBV10-3	NA	TRBJ1-1	CAISEGGEAFF	TGTGCCATCAGTGAGGGGGGAGAAGCTTTCTTT
NA	TRBV5-1	NA	TRBJ2-1	CASSPPLGTNEQFF	TGCGCCAGCAGCCCGCCCCTAGGGACGAATGAGCAGTTCTTC
NA	TRBV7-9	NA	TRBJ2-7	CASSLPASYEQYF	TGTGCCAGCAGCTTACCGGCCTCCTACGAGCAGTACTTC
NA	TRBV27	NA	TRBJ2-2	CASSLSSLNTGELFF	TGTGCCAGCAGTTTGAGCAGCCTGAACACCGGGGAGCTGTTTTTT
NA	TRBV18	TRBD2	TRBJ2-1	CASSHLTPGLAGLAGNEQFF	TGTGCCAGCTCACACTTAACACCGGGACTAGCGGGATTAGCGGGGAATGAGCAGTTCTTC
NA	TRBV5-6	NA	TRBJ1-1	CASSLAGQKNTEAFF	TGTGCCAGCAGCTTGGCGGGGCAGAAAAACACTGAAGCTTTCTTT
once	TRBV19	TRBD1	TRBJ2-7	CASRPGQGEWEQYF	TGTGCCAGTAGACCGGGACAGGGGGAATGGGAGCAGTACTTC
NA	TRBV5-1	NA	TRBJ1-1	CASSLIGPGESEAFF	TGCGCCAGCAGCTTAATAGGGCCAGGTGAGTCTGAAGCTTTCTTT
once	TRBV29-1	TRBD2	TRBJ2-3	CSVEVTSGTDTDTQYF	TGCAGCGTTGAAGTGACTAGCGGGACAGACACAGATACGCAGTATTTT
few	TRBV7-9	NA	TRBJ2-7	CASSFENLYEQYF	TGTGCCAGCAGCTTCGAGAATCTCTACGAGCAGTACTTC
NA	TRBV18	NA	TRBJ1-5	CASSPRVVYNQPQHF	TGTGCCAGCTCACCCCGGGTTGTGTACAATCAGCCCCAGCATTTT
NA	TRBV13	NA	TRBJ2-7	CASSLVSYEQYF	TGTGCCAGCAGCTTAGTCTCCTACGAGCAGTACTTC
NA	TRBV27	NA	TRBJ2-2	CASSTLESTGELFF	TGTGCCAGCAGTACCCTTGAGAGCACCGGGGAGCTGTTTTTT
NA	TRBV6-9	TRBD1	TRBJ1-1	CASSYQDRSEAFF	TGTGCCAGCAGTTATCAGGACAGGTCTGAAGCTTTCTTT
NA	TRBV7-7	NA	TRBJ2-7	CASSPGLLLGSYEQYF	TGTGCCAGCAGCCCCGGACTCCTACTGGGGTCCTACGAGCAGTACTTC
NA	TRBV5-1	NA	TRBJ1-1	CASSLDAPPGDEAFF	TGCGCCAGCAGCTTGGACGCCCCCCCAGGGGATGAAGCTTTCTTT
once	TRBV28	NA	TRBJ2-7	CASTAGSFEDNSEEQYF	TGTGCCAGCACCGCAGGGTCTTTCGAGGATAACTCGGAGGAGCAGTACTTC
NA	TRBV7-8	TRBD2	TRBJ2-1	CASTPSFAPNGGDEQFF	TGTGCCAGCACCCCGAGTTTTGCGCCGAACGGGGGGGATGAGCAGTTCTTC
NA	TRBV6-5	NA	TRBJ1-5	CASSYGGGQPQHF	TGTGCCAGCAGTTACGGGGGAGGACAGCCCCAGCATTTT
NA	TRBV27	NA	TRBJ2-3	CASSTGISDTQYF	TGTGCCAGCAGTACAGGGATCTCAGATACGCAGTATTTT
NA	TRBV5-1	NA	TRBJ2-7	CASSLVQGHEQYF	TGCGCCAGCAGCTTGGTCCAGGGGCACGAGCAGTACTTC
few	TRBV2	TRBD1	TRBJ2-7	CANRDSGYEQYF	TGTGCCAACCGGGACAGCGGTTACGAGCAGTACTTC
NA	TRBV27	TRBD2	TRBJ2-3	CASRTGTSGDTQYF	TGTGCCAGCAGAACCGGGACTAGTGGTGATACGCAGTATTTT
once	TRBV27	NA	TRBJ2-7	CASSSGLGIYEQYF	TGTGCCAGCAGTTCAGGATTGGGGATCTACGAGCAGTACTTC
NA	TRBV4-3	NA	TRBJ2-7	CASSPASGYQQYF	TGCGCCAGCAGCCCTGCCTCAGGGTATCAGCAGTACTTC
NA	TRBV6-6	NA	TRBJ2-1	CASSYSDSEVGNEQFF	TGTGCCAGCAGTTACTCGGATAGTGAGGTGGGCAATGAGCAGTTCTTC
NA	TRBV15	NA	TRBJ2-1	CATSRAGGDRGDEQFF	TGTGCCACCAGCAGAGCAGGGGGGGACCGAGGGGATGAGCAGTTCTTC
few	TRBV6-1	NA	TRBJ2-7	CASSYPEEQYF	TGTGCCAGCAGTTACCCGGAAGAGCAGTACTTC
NA	TRBV7-9	NA	TRBJ2-5	CASSSRMETQYF	TGTGCCAGCAGCTCCCGGATGGAGACCCAGTACTTC
NA	TRBV19	TRBD1	TRBJ2-7	CASSIDGQGARNEQYF	TGTGCCAGTAGTATAGATGGACAGGGGGCTCGGAACGAGCAGTACTTC
NA	TRBV29-1	NA	TRBJ1-1	CSARGGIMNTEAFF	TGCAGCGCCCGGGGGGGGATAATGAACACTGAAGCTTTCTTT
few	TRBV7-9	TRBD2	TRBJ2-1	CASSSLAGKFF	TGTGCCAGCAGCTCTCTAGCGGGAAAGTTCTTC
NA	TRBV4-3	NA	TRBJ2-7	CASSQWDSGEDEQYF	TGCGCCAGCAGCCAATGGGACTCGGGAGAGGACGAGCAGTACTTC
NA	TRBV6-5	TRBD2	TRBJ2-2	CASSYSWDGRTGELFF	TGTGCCAGCAGTTACTCGTGGGACGGGAGGACCGGGGAGCTGTTTTTT
NA	TRBV28	NA	TRBJ2-7	CASSFPGAGPEQYF	TGTGCCAGCAGTTTCCCAGGGGCGGGGCCGGAGCAGTACTTC
NA	TRBV27	NA	TRBJ2-5	CASSRVVQETQYF	TGTGCCAGCAGTCGCGTAGTACAAGAGACCCAGTACTTC
NA	TRBV2	TRBD1	TRBJ1-2	CASSETGGHDGYTF	TGTGCCAGCAGTGAAACAGGGGGTCATGATGGCTACACCTTC
NA	TRBV14	NA	TRBJ2-2	CASSQAKGAGELFF	TGTGCCAGCAGCCAAGCTAAGGGTGCCGGGGAGCTGTTTTTT
few	TRBV9	TRBD1	TRBJ2-5	CASSGRQGEETQYF	TGTGCCAGCAGCGGCCGACAGGGAGAAGAGACCCAGTACTTC
NA	TRBV27	NA	TRBJ1-1	CASSLSGTWHTEAFF	TGTGCCAGCAGTTTATCCGGGACATGGCACACTGAAGCTTTCTTT
NA	TRBV6-5	TRBD1	TRBJ1-6	CASSPGTGSNSPLHF	TGTGCCAGCAGCCCGGGGACAGGGAGTAATTCACCCCTCCACTTT
NA	TRBV19	NA	TRBJ1-2	CASSIKRWEKIYGYTF	TGTGCCAGTAGTATAAAAAGATGGGAGAAGATCTATGGCTACACCTTC
NA	TRBV7-7	NA	TRBJ2-7	CASSWGPYYEQYF	TGTGCCAGCAGCTGGGGACCATACTACGAGCAGTACTTC
NA	TRBV7-6	TRBD2	TRBJ2-1	CASSLKSGLASDEQFF	TGTGCCAGCAGCTTAAAATCGGGACTAGCGAGCGATGAGCAGTTCTTC
NA	TRBV18	NA	TRBJ1-4	CASSPRGAGEKLFF	TGTGCCAGCTCACCGAGGGGGGCAGGCGAAAAACTGTTTTTT
NA	TRBV6-1	TRBD1	TRBJ2-7	CASRGQGSYEQYF	TGTGCCAGCAGGGGACAGGGTTCGTACGAGCAGTACTTC
few	TRBV5-1	NA	TRBJ1-1	CASSLAGSIMNTEAFF	TGCGCCAGCAGCTTGGCCGGGAGTATCATGAACACTGAAGCTTTCTTT
few	TRBV4-2	NA	TRBJ2-7	CASSQERSGDTYEQYF	TGTGCCAGCAGCCAAGAGCGTTCAGGGGATACCTACGAGCAGTACTTC
NA	TRBV6-5	NA	TRBJ2-3	CASSYSGTVIDTQYF	TGTGCCAGCAGTTACTCGGGGACGGTGATAGATACGCAGTATTTT